A single sample gave rise to the 24 T cell receptor beta chains below, sequenced in a study of blood T cell repertoires in COVID-19. Repertoires were generated with immunoSEQ multiplex PCR, while TCRdb's copy carries only in-frame clones and drops some. The sample carries under 45,000 clones, approximately 86% recorded once. Sequenced sample: peripheral blood. The receptors derive from a middle-aged man with active COVID-19.

The chain couples TRBV18 to TRBJ2-7; 9 nucleotides align to TRBD2. The germline V gene has CDR1 KGHSH and CDR2 LQKENI. V lost 3 bases to trimming and J lost 5 bases; unmatched junction nucleotides: 5. The CDR3 length is 14 residues. The CDR3 protein is CASSPISGRDEQYF. In DNA, the CDR3 is TGTGCCAGCTCACCGATTAGCGGGAGAGACGAGCAGTACTTC. Together with reference TRBV18 and TRBJ2-7, the CDR3 gives the full variable domain: NAGVMQNPRHLVRRRGQEARLRCSPMKGHSHVYWYRQLPEEGLKFMVYLQKENIIDESGMPKERFSAEFPKEGPSILRIQQVVRGDSAAYFCASSPISGRDEQYFGPGTRLTVT.

CDR3 bases: TGCGCCAGCAGTTATGACAGGGCTCAAGGTGAAGCTTTCTTT. Encoded protein: CASSYDRAQGEAFF. The chain combines TRBV5-1 with TRBJ1-1, with TRBD1 matching 7 bases. The germline gives CDR1 SGHRS, CDR2 YFSETQ. With V trimmed by 5 bases and J by 7 bases, 11 bases remained unmatched. The CDR3 is 14 residues long.

Here the CDR3 reads CAIRGTGGQETQYF. The CDR3 DNA reads as TGTGCCATCAGGGGGACAGGGGGCCAAGAGACCCAGTACTTC. V and J are TRBV10-3 and TRBJ2-5; TRBD1 matches 11 bases. This CDR3 comprises 14 residues. In germline, CDR1 is ENHRY, CDR2 SYGVKD. Trimming at V came to 6 bases and at J to 1 base, leaving 1 base not matched to a gene.

The chain couples TRBV3-1 (or the pseudogene TRBV3-2) to TRBJ2-7, with a possible D match to TRBD1 (5 bases). This CDR3 is built from 13 residues. CDR1 is LGHDT and CDR2 is YNNKEL in the germline V gene (reference sequence). V was clipped by 0 bases and J by 6 bases, with 9 bases between them. In nucleotides, the CDR3 is TGTGCCAGCAGCCAAGAGGGAAGGGGCGAGCAGTACTTC. Amino acids: CASSQEGRGEQYF.

V is TRBV6-6 and J is TRBJ2-7; 9 nucleotides match TRBD2. In germline, CDR1 is MNHNY, CDR2 SVGAGI (reference sequence). The CDR3 is 14 residues long. Trimming cost V 6 bases and J 7 bases; bases outside gene matches: 10. CDR3 nucleotide sequence: TGTGCCAGCAGCCGACTAGCGGCTGAGGGAGAGCAGTACTTC. Its protein product is CASSRLAAEGEQYF.

The rearrangement uses TRBV5-4 and TRBJ2-7, with D tentatively TRBD1 (6 bases). The germline V and J ends were trimmed by 5 bases and 0 bases, with 15 bases remaining between them. The CDR3 runs to 15 residues. Per germline, CDR1 SGHNT and CDR2 YYREEE (reference sequence). The CDR3 spells CASRQDRASSYEQYF. For the CDR3, the DNA is TGTGCCAGCAGACAGGACAGAGCCTCCTCCTACGAGCAGTACTTC.

The chain couples TRBV5-1 to TRBJ1-2; TRBD1 might be the D (5 bases). Trimming took 3 bases from V and 7 from J, leaving 16 bases between them. This CDR3 comprises 14 residues. From germline, CDR1 is SGHRS and CDR2 YFSETQ. CDR3 sequence reads: CASSSTPGVGGYTF. Written as DNA, the CDR3 is TGCGCCAGCAGCTCGACCCCGGGGGTCGGTGGCTACACCTTC.

This clone was seen a single time. This sequence joins TRBV7-9 and TRBJ1-2, with D perhaps matching TRBD1 (5 bases). The V end lost 3 bases, the J end lost 2 bases, and 13 bases lay between the germline ends. Germline CDR1 and CDR2: SEHNR and FQNEAQ (reference sequence). The CDR3 covers 15 residues. The CDR3, as DNA: TGTGCCAGCAGCTTGCTTAAAGGGGCCAACTATGGCTACACCTTC. Translated: CASSLLKGANYGYTF.

The chain is built from TRBV29-1 and TRBJ2-2; D may be TRBD1 (7 bases). Trimming shortened V by 6 bases and J by 3 bases, and 20 bases separated the two germline ends. The CDR3 covers 16 residues. Germline V gene data show CDR1 as SQVTM and CDR2 as ANQGSEA. The CDR3 DNA reads TGCAGCGTAGGCGAGGGTGGCAGGGGGGACACCGGGGAGCTGTTTTTT. Encoded protein: CSVGEGGRGDTGELFF.

The gene calls are TRBV6-2 or TRBV6-3 and TRBJ2-3, with D unresolved. The CDR3 contains 16 residues. Germline-derived CDR1 and CDR2 are MNHEY and SVGEGT. Trimming took 2 bases from V and 5 from J, leaving 17 bases between them. CDR3 in DNA: TGTGCCAGCAGTTACCGGGTCGAACCTCCTGAAGATACGCAGTATTTT. Translated: CASSYRVEPPEDTQYF.

The rearrangement links TRBV30 to TRBJ1-6; possibly TRBD1 for D (5 bases). Germline V CDR1 and CDR2: GTSNPN, SVGIG (reference sequence). The CDR3 is 17 residues long. V was cut by 7 bases and J by 0 bases, with 19 bases left in between. The CDR3 reads CALGGGRSSSYNSPLHF. DNA of the CDR3: TGTGCCTTGGGGGGGGGACGGTCCAGCTCCTATAATTCACCCCTCCACTTT.

A note on this clone: The conserved phenylalanine or tryptophan normally closing the CDR3 is absent here, so this likely arose from a read error. The DNA is omitted, as the CDR3 cannot be located on it reliably, and the CDR3 follows TCRdb's listing. V and J are TRBV18 and TRBJ2-3; TRBD1, as called in the table, went unchecked against the DNA. Germline V gives CDR1 KGHSH, CDR2 LQKENI. Both ends counted, the CDR3 spans 12 residues. The CDR3 reads CASSLGREGRGI.

The rearrangement joins TRBV5-5 to TRBJ2-1; 11 bases fit TRBD2. Germline lookup yields CDR1 SGHKS and CDR2 YYEKEE (reference sequence). The CDR3 is 18 amino acids. J was trimmed by 4 bases and V by 0 bases; bases with no gene match: 9. CDR3 coding DNA: TGTGCCAGCAGCTTGGCTGCGACTAGCGGGGATCTATACAATGAGCAGTTCTTC. Protein product: CASSLAATSGDLYNEQFF.

This clone was seen once. The chain combines TRBV28 with TRBJ1-5, with TRBD1 matching 7 bases. The CDR3 is 16 amino acids. Per germline, CDR1 MDHEN and CDR2 SYDVKM. J was trimmed by 3 bases and V by 6 bases; bases with no gene match: 11. The CDR3 loop reads CASSKTGLGDNQPQHF. The CDR3 nucleotides read TGTGCCAGCAGCAAGACAGGGCTTGGCGACAATCAGCCCCAGCATTTT.

The chain employs TRBV20-1 and TRBJ2-1, with 16 bases matching TRBD2. The CDR3 loop spans 21 amino acids. J gave up 0 bases and V 3 bases, and 14 bases lay outside the gene matches. The V gene's germline CDR1 is DFQATT and CDR2 SNEGSKA (reference sequence). CDR3: CSASSALSGLAGGNSYNEQFF. CDR3 DNA: TGCAGTGCTAGTTCGGCCCTATCGGGACTAGCGGGAGGGAACTCCTACAATGAGCAGTTCTTC.

Only a few counts were recorded for this clone. The chain combines TRBV18 with TRBJ2-7; 8 positions match TRBD1. This CDR3 is 15 amino acids long. The trim removed 0 bases at V and 7 bases at J, leaving 8 bases unmatched. Germline V gene data show CDR1 as KGHSH and CDR2 as LQKENI. In DNA form, the CDR3 reads TGTGCCAGCTCACCACCGGCCCAGGGGGCAGGAGAGCAGTACTTC. Translation gives CASSPPAQGAGEQYF.

V usage is TRBV25-1 and J usage is TRBJ1-4; 9 bases line up with TRBD1. Trimming cost V 7 bases and J 4 bases; bases outside gene matches: 7. Germline CDR1 MGHDK, CDR2 SYGVNS. The length of the CDR3 is 15 residues. CDR3 bases: TGTGCCAGCACCCCCGGGACAGGGATTAATGAAAAACTGTTTTTT. This gives the protein CASTPGTGINEKLFF.

The gene calls are TRBV11-3 and TRBJ2-5; 9 bases align to TRBD1. The V segment lost 5 bases and the J segment 5 bases; nucleotides outside the gene matches: 3. Germline V gives CDR1 SGHNT, CDR2 YENEEA. This CDR3 has 13 amino acids. CDR3 protein: CASSGGTGETQYF. The CDR3 region has the DNA TGTGCCAGCAGCGGGGGGACAGGGGAGACCCAGTACTTC.

The chain joins TRBV2 to TRBJ1-2, with a possible D match to TRBD1 (5 bases). The ends were cut back, 7 bases at V and 4 bases at J, with 16 bases in the middle. From germline, CDR1 is SNHLY and CDR2 FYNNEI. The CDR3 totals 14 residues. The CDR3 nucleotides are TGTGCCAGCACGGAGGGGAGGGAGAGCTATGGCTACACCTTC. Protein sequence: CASTEGRESYGYTF.

V and J are TRBV11-1 and TRBJ2-1, with 9 bases lining up with TRBD1. This CDR3 has 16 residues. The ends lost 4 bases at V and 7 bases at J; junction bases unmatched: 11. Germline lookup yields CDR1 SGHAT and CDR2 FQDESV (reference sequence). The DNA for the CDR3 is TGTGCCAGCAGCTCAAGACCGGGACAGGGTAGGAATGAGCAGTTCTTC. Its translation is CASSSRPGQGRNEQFF.

The V gene is TRBV21-1, the J gene TRBJ1-5; the D call of TRBD1 is as the table states it, not checked on the DNA. TRBV21-1 is a recognized pseudogene. The length of the CDR3 is 13 residues. Here the CDR3 reads CASTYREPKPQHF. CDR3 nucleotides: TGTGCCAGCACCTACAGGGAACCCAAGCCCCAGCATTTT.

This clone appeared a single time. V gene TRBV28 combines with J gene TRBJ1-5; D gene uncertain. CDR1 MDHEN and CDR2 SYDVKM come from the germline V gene. The CDR3 is made up of 13 amino acids. V lost 10 bases to trimming and J lost 4 bases, with 14 bases between them. The CDR3: CATTILSNQPQHF. In DNA, the CDR3 is TGTGCCACGACAATCTTGAGTAATCAGCCCCAGCATTTT.

The rearrangement links TRBV9 to TRBJ1-2; D ambiguous. This CDR3 region has 16 residues. V shed 6 bases and J shed 0 bases, with 18 bases lying between them. Germline assignment: CDR1 SGDLS and CDR2 YYNGEE. The CDR3 loop reads CASTRGWARANYGYTF. The CDR3 coding sequence is TGTGCCAGCACCCGAGGATGGGCGCGGGCTAACTATGGCTACACCTTC.

The chain employs TRBV27 and TRBJ1-1; D not certain. The CDR3 has 14 amino acids. Trimming shortened V by 3 bases and J by 4 bases, and 12 bases separated the two germline ends. Germline CDR1 and CDR2: MNHEY and SMNVEV (reference sequence). The CDR3: CASSFKGGSTEAFF. CDR3 nucleotide sequence: TGTGCCAGCAGTTTCAAGGGCGGGAGCACTGAAGCTTTCTTT.